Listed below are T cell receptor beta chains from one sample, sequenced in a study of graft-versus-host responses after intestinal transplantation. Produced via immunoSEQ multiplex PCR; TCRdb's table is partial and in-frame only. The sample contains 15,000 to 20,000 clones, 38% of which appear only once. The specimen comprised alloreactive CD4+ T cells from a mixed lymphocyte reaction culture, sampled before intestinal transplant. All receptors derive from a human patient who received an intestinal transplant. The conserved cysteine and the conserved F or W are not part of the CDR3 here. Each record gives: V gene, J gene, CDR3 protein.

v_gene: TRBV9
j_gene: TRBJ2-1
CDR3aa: ASSVVDRGYNEQF

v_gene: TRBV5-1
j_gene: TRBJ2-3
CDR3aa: ASSPGSSPFTDTQY

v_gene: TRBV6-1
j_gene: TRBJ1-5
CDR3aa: ASSSTGVSNQPQH

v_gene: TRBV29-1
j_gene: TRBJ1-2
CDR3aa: SVTTGGHGYT

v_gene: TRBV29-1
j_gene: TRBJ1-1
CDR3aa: SASRRSEGAF

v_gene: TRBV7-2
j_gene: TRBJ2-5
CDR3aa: ASSLEGGPSETQY

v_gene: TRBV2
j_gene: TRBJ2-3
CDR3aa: ASSPQGAGDTQY

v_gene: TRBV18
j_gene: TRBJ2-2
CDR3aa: ASSSGETNTGELF

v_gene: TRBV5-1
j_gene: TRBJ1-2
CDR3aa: ASSLGDSPNYGYT

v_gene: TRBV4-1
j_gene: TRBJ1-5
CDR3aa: ASSQPDRGSPMGNQPQH

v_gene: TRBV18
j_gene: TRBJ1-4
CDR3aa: ASSEFEGRGEKLF

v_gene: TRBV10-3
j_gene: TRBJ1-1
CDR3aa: ASSGVMNTEAF

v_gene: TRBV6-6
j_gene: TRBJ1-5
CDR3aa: ASSYRQGGALGPQH

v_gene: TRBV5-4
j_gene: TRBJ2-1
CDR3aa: ASSLILVGAPNEQF

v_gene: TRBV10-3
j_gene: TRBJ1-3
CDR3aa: AISESTGRNSGNTIY

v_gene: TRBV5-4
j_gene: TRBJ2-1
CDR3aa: ASSGPGIRGNEQF

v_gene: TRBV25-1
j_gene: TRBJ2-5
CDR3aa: ASSEGVGGTQY

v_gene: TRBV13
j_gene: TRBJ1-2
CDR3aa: ASSLFTVPRGRLMERNYGYT

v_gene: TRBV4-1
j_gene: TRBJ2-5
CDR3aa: ASSPSVRGETQY

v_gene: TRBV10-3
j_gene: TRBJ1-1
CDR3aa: AISNYTEAF

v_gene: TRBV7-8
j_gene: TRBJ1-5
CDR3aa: ASSLQGLNQPQH

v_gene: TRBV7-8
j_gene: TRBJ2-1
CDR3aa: ASSNRGRVNEQF

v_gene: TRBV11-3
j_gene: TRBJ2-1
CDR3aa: ASSLRSPYNEQF

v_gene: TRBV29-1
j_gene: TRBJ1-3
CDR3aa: SVETQGASTIY

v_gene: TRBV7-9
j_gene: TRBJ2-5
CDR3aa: ASSLGVRARETQY

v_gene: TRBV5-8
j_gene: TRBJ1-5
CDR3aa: ASSLTPSQPQH

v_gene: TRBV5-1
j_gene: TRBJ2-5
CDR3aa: ASSTGLIRGQETQY

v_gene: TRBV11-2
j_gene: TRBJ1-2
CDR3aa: ASSLPTGADGYT

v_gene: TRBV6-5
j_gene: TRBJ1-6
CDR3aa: ASKVLGDYGSPLH

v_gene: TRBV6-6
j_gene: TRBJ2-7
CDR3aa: ASSFSNYEQY

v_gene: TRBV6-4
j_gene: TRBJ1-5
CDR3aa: ASTPLGGLPQH

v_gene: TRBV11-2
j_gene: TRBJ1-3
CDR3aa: ASAPGGGNTIY

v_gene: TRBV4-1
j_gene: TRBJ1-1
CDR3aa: ASSLNDRGATEAF

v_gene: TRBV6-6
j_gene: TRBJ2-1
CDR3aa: ASNPGGLQVYNEQF

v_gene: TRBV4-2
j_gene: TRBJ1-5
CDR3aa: ASSQNPRGPRNQPQH

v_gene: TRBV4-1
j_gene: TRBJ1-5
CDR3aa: ASSQRTTSRAGNQPQH

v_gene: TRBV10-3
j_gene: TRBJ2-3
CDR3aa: AISGQGNTDTQY

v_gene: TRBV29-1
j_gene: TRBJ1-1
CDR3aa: SVEVTGLFTEAF

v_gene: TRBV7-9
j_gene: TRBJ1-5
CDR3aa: ASSFEGDQPQH

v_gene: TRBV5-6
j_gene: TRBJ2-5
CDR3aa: ASSLGHAGETQY

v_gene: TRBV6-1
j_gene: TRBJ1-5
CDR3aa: ASSNRVGNQPQH

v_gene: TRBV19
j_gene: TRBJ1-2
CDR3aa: ASSMAPRASKYGYGYT

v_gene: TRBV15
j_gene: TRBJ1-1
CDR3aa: ATSRGEVWNTEAF

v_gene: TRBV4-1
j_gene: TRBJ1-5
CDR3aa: ASSQDRGNQPQH

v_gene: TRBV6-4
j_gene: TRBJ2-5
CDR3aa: ARQAQETQY

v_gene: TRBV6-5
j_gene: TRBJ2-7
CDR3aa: ASRQGLAAEQY

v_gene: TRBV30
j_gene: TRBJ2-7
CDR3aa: AWIRGAYEQY

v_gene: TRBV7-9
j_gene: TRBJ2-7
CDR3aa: ASSLPTLGEQY

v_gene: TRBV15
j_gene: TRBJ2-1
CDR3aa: ATSRDQTSRWQF

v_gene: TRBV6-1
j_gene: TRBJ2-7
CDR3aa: ASSRLAGTYEQY

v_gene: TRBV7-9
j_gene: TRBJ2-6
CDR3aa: ASSSRGPVGSGANALT

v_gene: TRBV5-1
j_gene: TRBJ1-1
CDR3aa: ASSLVPPGQNTEAF

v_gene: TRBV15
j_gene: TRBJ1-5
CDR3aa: ATSSRERGWNQPQH

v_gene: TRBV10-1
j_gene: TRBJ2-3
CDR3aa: ASSARVGTDTQY

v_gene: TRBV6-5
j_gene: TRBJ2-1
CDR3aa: ASSYSRDRGYNEQF

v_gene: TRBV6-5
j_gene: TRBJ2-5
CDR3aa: ASRTSGGAWETQY

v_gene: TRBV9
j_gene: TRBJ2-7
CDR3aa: ASSAGTRGPYEQY

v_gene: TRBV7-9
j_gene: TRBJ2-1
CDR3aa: ASSLEGDILYNEQF

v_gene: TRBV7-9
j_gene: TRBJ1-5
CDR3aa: ASSLTGGNQPQH

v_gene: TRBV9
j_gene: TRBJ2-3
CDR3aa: ASSTGGGPGTDTQY